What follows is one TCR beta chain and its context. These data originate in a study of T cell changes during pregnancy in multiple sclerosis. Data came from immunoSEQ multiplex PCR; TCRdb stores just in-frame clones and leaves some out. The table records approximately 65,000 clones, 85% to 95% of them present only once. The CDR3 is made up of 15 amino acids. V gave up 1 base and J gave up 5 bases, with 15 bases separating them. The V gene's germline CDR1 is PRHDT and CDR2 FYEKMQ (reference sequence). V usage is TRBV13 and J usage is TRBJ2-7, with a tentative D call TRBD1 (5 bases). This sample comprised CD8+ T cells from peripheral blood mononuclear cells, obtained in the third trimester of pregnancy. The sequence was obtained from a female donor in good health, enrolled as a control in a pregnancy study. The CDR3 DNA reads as TGTGCCAGCAGCTTAGAACCCAGGGTGGTCGACGAGCAGTACTTC. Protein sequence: CASSLEPRVVDEQYF.